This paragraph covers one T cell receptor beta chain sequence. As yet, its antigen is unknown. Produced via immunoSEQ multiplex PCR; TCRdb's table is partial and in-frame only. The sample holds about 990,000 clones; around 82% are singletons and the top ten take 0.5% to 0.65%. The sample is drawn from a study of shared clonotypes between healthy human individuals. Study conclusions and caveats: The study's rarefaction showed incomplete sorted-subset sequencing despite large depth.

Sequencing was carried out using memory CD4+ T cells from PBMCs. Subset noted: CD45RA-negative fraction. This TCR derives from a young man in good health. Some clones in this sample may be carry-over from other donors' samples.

CDR3 protein: CASSPSRTGAGYEQYF. The CDR3 DNA reads TGTGCCAGCTCACCTTCTCGGACTGGGGCGGGCTACGAGCAGTACTTC. V usage is TRBV18 and J usage is TRBJ2-7; either TRBD1 or TRBD2 may fit D (5 bases each). With 3 bases removed from V and 3 bases from J, the gap between germline ends came to 18 bases. Germline loops: CDR1 KGHSH, CDR2 LQKENI. The CDR3 consists of 16 residues.